This TCR beta chain was recovered during a study of T cells after yellow fever vaccination (dated by TCRdb to between 2018 and 2021). General notes on the study: The SMART-Seq v4 Ultra Low Input RNA kit was used to prepare libraries from fractions with low cell numbers. Two healthy male donors, one aged 18 to 30 and one aged 30 to 40 years, made up the cohort. Blood was collected at multiple timepoints before and after primary and secondary immunization, and bulk PBMC replicates and cell subsets were isolated. To follow T-cell clones before and after primary and booster YFV17D yellow fever vaccination, bulk TCR alpha and beta repertoires were sequenced over time.

Reading the label with the study, this specimen's treatment or condition is: live attenuated yellow fever vaccine strain. PBMCs were isolated from peripheral blood using a standard Ficoll-Paque protocol. Dynabeads CD4 and CD8 positive selection kits were used to isolate the CD4 and CD8 T-cell fractions. TriZol was used to extract RNA from bulk PBMCs, from CD4 and CD8 fractions, and from dextramer-positive and dextramer-negative fractions. General findings and caveats noted by the study authors: Only a couple of donors were included in the study, so the extent to which the findings can be generalized is limited. After the booster, most clones that had expanded after primary vaccination were detected again (nearly 98% of CD4 and over 75% of CD8), suggesting broad maintenance of memory. Compared with the primary T-cell response, the secondary T-cell response was weaker but faster, peaking on day 5 rather than day 15. A small fraction of clonotypes showed up in both the CD4 and CD8 compartments, probably as a result of convergent recombination. Computational filtering was needed because FACS-sorted repertoires could contain abundant contaminating clonotypes from the bulk population.

TCR cDNA was made using 5'RACE template switching, a step that added a universal primer site and unique molecular identifiers. Priming of cDNA synthesis was performed from both the TCR alpha and TCR beta constant segments. Library amplification used two PCR steps, and the second PCR step added sample barcodes and sequencing adapters. Sequencing of libraries was done on Illumina HiSeq 2500 (2x100 bp) or NovaSeq (2x150 bp). Concerning the study's data processing: Demultiplexing of reads and collapsing into UMI consensus sequences were performed with MIGEC, and V(D)J alignment was carried out with MiXCR. Clonotypes responding to the vaccine were identified with edgeR on replicate PBMC samples, with the criteria of FDR below 0.01 and a log2 fold change above 5 up to day 15. Each bulk clonotype was labeled CD4 or CD8 based on which sequenced repertoire, CD4 or CD8, contained the clonotype at higher abundance. Using fastp at Q25 and MiXCR, TCRdb reprocessed the public reads and kept productive beta chains. Every entry covers one CDR3 protein and lists the most common genes and DNA from its rows. TCRdb, not the authors, supplied the V and J calls. The sample data list tens of thousands of distinct CDR3 sequences, and more than 5.5% of these were observed just once. The ten most abundant clones make up approximately 30% of the sample.

This clonotype occurred many times. It lacks a known antigen. Base qualities are not recorded, but no much larger clone differs from it by a single base. CDR1 and CDR2, looked up from the germline V gene, are MNHNS and SASEGT. From cysteine to phenylalanine, the CDR3 is 14 amino acids long. Solely the CDR3 DNA is kept, with 42 bases framed from the first base. The junction shows trimming of 5 bases on V and 2 bases on J, plus 11 bases between the germline ends. The TCR originated in a man between 18 and 35 years old who received the YFV17D yellow fever vaccine. The chain joins TRBV6-1 to TRBJ2-3, and the D gene may be TRBD2, 6 bases matching. Sequencing was performed on CD8+ T cells sorted from PBMCs, taken 10 to 11 days after the first yellow fever vaccination. CDR3 region: CASSPIAVTDTQYF. The nucleotide sequence reads as follows: TGTGCCAGCAGTCCTATAGCGGTCACAGATACGCAGTATTTT.